A selection of T cell receptor beta chains follows, all from one sample in a study of response to subunit inactivated influenza vaccine. TCRdb passed the RT-PCR reads through MiXCR, listing each CDR3 protein once. This sample has 700,000 to 800,000 distinct CDR3 sequences, with around a sixth found just once. Sequencing used PBMCs from blood, obtained more than 4 days after vaccination. These receptors all come from a man aged 50-59 years who received an inactivated influenza vaccine. Both conserved end residues are part of each CDR3. Each record gives: D gene, clone size, V gene, J gene, CDR3 DNA, CDR3 protein. The D gene is left open where the match is weak. Expanded clones are given a class, and other clones once, few, many or no size at all.

d_call: TRBD1; clone_size: few; v_call: TRBV6-1; j_call: TRBJ2-7; cdr3_nt: TGTGCCAGCACCCAAAGGGACAGGGTTTACGAGCAGTACTTC; cdr3_aa: CASTQRDRVYEQYF
d_call: TRBD2; clone_size: .; v_call: TRBV18; j_call: TRBJ2-1; cdr3_nt: TGTGCCAGCTCCCGCATTCTAGCGGGAGGCGGCAATGAGCAGTTCTTC; cdr3_aa: CASSRILAGGGNEQFF
d_call: .; clone_size: .; v_call: TRBV7-6; j_call: TRBJ1-5; cdr3_nt: TGTGCCAGCAGCTCCGGCGTTAGGGGAGGCTACAATCAGCCCCAGCATTTT; cdr3_aa: CASSSGVRGGYNQPQHF
d_call: TRBD2; clone_size: .; v_call: TRBV7-9; j_call: TRBJ2-7; cdr3_nt: TGTGCCAGCTATCTAGCGGGCGGGAACGAGCAGTACTTC; cdr3_aa: CASYLAGGNEQYF
d_call: .; clone_size: .; v_call: TRBV28; j_call: TRBJ1-5; cdr3_nt: TGTGCCAGCAGTTTTGACAGCCCGACGAGCAATCAGCCCCAGCATTTT; cdr3_aa: CASSFDSPTSNQPQHF
d_call: .; clone_size: few; v_call: TRBV29-1; j_call: TRBJ2-2; cdr3_nt: TGCAGCGTTGAAGCGGGTTTTGGCGGGGAGCTGTTTTTT; cdr3_aa: CSVEAGFGGELFF
d_call: .; clone_size: .; v_call: TRBV6-2/TRBV6-3; j_call: TRBJ2-2; cdr3_nt: TGTGCCAGCAGCGTTCCAGGTTTCACCGGGGAGCTGTTTTTT; cdr3_aa: CASSVPGFTGELFF
d_call: TRBD2; clone_size: few; v_call: TRBV20-1; j_call: TRBJ2-1; cdr3_nt: TGCAGTGGGGTTCTAGCGGGGCGCTACAATGAGCAGTTCTTC; cdr3_aa: CSGVLAGRYNEQFF
d_call: TRBD1; clone_size: few; v_call: TRBV29-1; j_call: TRBJ2-2; cdr3_nt: TGCAGCACTAGGACAGGTTCACTCACCGGGGAGCTGTTTTTT; cdr3_aa: CSTRTGSLTGELFF
d_call: .; clone_size: few; v_call: TRBV12-3/TRBV12-4; j_call: TRBJ2-7; cdr3_nt: TGTGCCAGCAGTGGAGAGGGTGGGCCCTACGAGCAGTACTTC; cdr3_aa: CASSGEGGPYEQYF
d_call: .; clone_size: few; v_call: TRBV7-9; j_call: TRBJ2-3; cdr3_nt: TGTGCCAGCAGCTTAGAGAGGGCCCTCGGCACAGATACGCAGTATTTT; cdr3_aa: CASSLERALGTDTQYF
d_call: .; clone_size: few; v_call: TRBV11-2; j_call: TRBJ2-7; cdr3_nt: TGTGCCAGCAGCTTACTCCGCCGACTTCACAGGGGAGGATACGACGAGCAGTACTTC; cdr3_aa: CASSLLRRLHRGGYDEQYF
d_call: .; clone_size: few; v_call: TRBV6-1; j_call: TRBJ1-5; cdr3_nt: TGTGCCAGCAGATCGACGGCGAATCAGCCCCAGCATTTT; cdr3_aa: CASRSTANQPQHF
d_call: TRBD1; clone_size: few; v_call: TRBV5-1; j_call: TRBJ1-1; cdr3_nt: TGCGCCAGCAGCTTGGCCGGGACAGGGGCGACTGAAGCTTTCTTT; cdr3_aa: CASSLAGTGATEAFF
d_call: .; clone_size: many; v_call: TRBV5-1; j_call: TRBJ2-1; cdr3_nt: TGCGCCAGCAGCTTGGAGTCGGGATATGAGCAGTTCTTC; cdr3_aa: CASSLESGYEQFF
d_call: TRBD1; clone_size: once; v_call: TRBV12-3/TRBV12-4; j_call: TRBJ1-1; cdr3_nt: TGTGCCAGCAGTTTCAGACAGGGGAGGGACACTGAAGCTTTCTTT; cdr3_aa: CASSFRQGRDTEAFF
d_call: .; clone_size: .; v_call: TRBV7-9; j_call: TRBJ1-4; cdr3_nt: TGTGCCAGCAGCTTAGCGCGAGGGTATAATGAAAAACTGTTTTTT; cdr3_aa: CASSLARGYNEKLFF
d_call: TRBD2; clone_size: .; v_call: TRBV5-1; j_call: TRBJ2-7; cdr3_nt: TGCGCCAGCAGCTTAGCGGGAGACGGCGAGCAGTACTTC; cdr3_aa: CASSLAGDGEQYF
d_call: .; clone_size: few; v_call: TRBV9; j_call: TRBJ1-6; cdr3_nt: TGTGCCAGCAACCGGGGTTCTAATTCACCCCTCCACTTT; cdr3_aa: CASNRGSNSPLHF
d_call: .; clone_size: .; v_call: TRBV12-3/TRBV12-4; j_call: TRBJ1-5; cdr3_nt: TGTGCCAGCAGTTTAGATTTCCGAGATCAGCCCCAGCATTTT; cdr3_aa: CASSLDFRDQPQHF
d_call: TRBD1; clone_size: few; v_call: TRBV28; j_call: TRBJ2-5; cdr3_nt: TGTGCCACCATCACAGGGGGCCACGAGACCCAGTACTTC; cdr3_aa: CATITGGHETQYF
d_call: TRBD2; clone_size: few; v_call: TRBV20-1; j_call: TRBJ2-1; cdr3_nt: TGCAGTGCGCTTCCATCTAGCGGGAGTAATCATGAGCAGTTCTTC; cdr3_aa: CSALPSSGSNHEQFF
d_call: TRBD1; clone_size: few; v_call: TRBV29-1; j_call: TRBJ1-2; cdr3_nt: TGCAGCGGCGGGACAGGGAGTAACTATGGCTACACCTTC; cdr3_aa: CSGGTGSNYGYTF
d_call: TRBD1; clone_size: .; v_call: TRBV5-1; j_call: TRBJ2-2; cdr3_nt: TGCGCCAGCAGCCTTCTGGGACAGGGGAACACCGGGGAGCTGTTTTTT; cdr3_aa: CASSLLGQGNTGELFF
d_call: .; clone_size: many; v_call: TRBV12-3/TRBV12-4; j_call: TRBJ1-5; cdr3_nt: TGTGCCAGCAGTGAGGGCCGTGGGCCCCAGCATTTT; cdr3_aa: CASSEGRGPQHF
d_call: TRBD2; clone_size: .; v_call: TRBV20-1; j_call: TRBJ2-5; cdr3_nt: TGCAGTGCTAGACAACTAGCGGGGGGCGGGGAGACCCAGTACTTC; cdr3_aa: CSARQLAGGGETQYF
d_call: TRBD1; clone_size: .; v_call: TRBV7-6; j_call: TRBJ1-6; cdr3_nt: TGTGCCAGCAGCCCGCGGACAGGGGAAAATTCACCCCTCCACTTT; cdr3_aa: CASSPRTGENSPLHF
d_call: TRBD1; clone_size: .; v_call: TRBV7-9; j_call: TRBJ2-7; cdr3_nt: TGTGCCAGCAGCCCTCGTTCAGGGGGCTTCTACGAGCAGTACTTC; cdr3_aa: CASSPRSGGFYEQYF
d_call: TRBD1; clone_size: .; v_call: TRBV9; j_call: TRBJ2-7; cdr3_nt: TGTGCCAGCAGCGTTTACGGGACAGGGGACCACGAGCAGTACTTC; cdr3_aa: CASSVYGTGDHEQYF
d_call: TRBD1; clone_size: .; v_call: TRBV10-3; j_call: TRBJ2-2; cdr3_nt: TGTGCCATCACCACGGACAGGGGCGCCGGGGAGCTGTTTTTT; cdr3_aa: CAITTDRGAGELFF
d_call: TRBD2; clone_size: .; v_call: TRBV7-8; j_call: TRBJ2-2; cdr3_nt: TGTGCCAGCAGCTCGATAACTAGCGAAACGAACACCGGGGAGCTGTTTTTT; cdr3_aa: CASSSITSETNTGELFF
d_call: .; clone_size: .; v_call: TRBV29-1; j_call: TRBJ2-7; cdr3_nt: TGCAGCGTTGGAGGGGCACAAACCTACGAGCAGTACTTC; cdr3_aa: CSVGGAQTYEQYF
d_call: .; clone_size: many; v_call: TRBV7-2; j_call: TRBJ1-2; cdr3_nt: TGTGCCAGCAGCCGGGACATCTATGGCTACACCTTC; cdr3_aa: CASSRDIYGYTF
d_call: .; clone_size: .; v_call: TRBV25-1; j_call: TRBJ1-3; cdr3_nt: TGTGCCAGCAGCCTACGGGGAAGGGGGGGAAACACCATATATTTT; cdr3_aa: CASSLRGRGGNTIYF
d_call: .; clone_size: few; v_call: TRBV7-8; j_call: TRBJ1-5; cdr3_nt: TGTGCCAGCGCCAAAGCTGGACAGTTAAGCAATCAGCCCCAGCATTTT; cdr3_aa: CASAKAGQLSNQPQHF
d_call: .; clone_size: .; v_call: TRBV7-8; j_call: TRBJ2-2; cdr3_nt: TGTGCCAGCAGCCCCCAGGTTAACGGGGAGCTGTTTTTT; cdr3_aa: CASSPQVNGELFF
d_call: .; clone_size: many; v_call: TRBV10-2; j_call: TRBJ2-1; cdr3_nt: TGCGCCAGTAGCCCCGAGTCCTACAATGAGCAGTTCTTC; cdr3_aa: CASSPESYNEQFF
d_call: .; clone_size: .; v_call: TRBV20-1; j_call: TRBJ2-5; cdr3_nt: TGCAGTGCGTCTCGGGCGGGAATCCAAGAGACCCAGTACTTC; cdr3_aa: CSASRAGIQETQYF
d_call: TRBD2; clone_size: .; v_call: TRBV5-5; j_call: TRBJ2-2; cdr3_nt: TGTGCCAGCAGGCGGACTAGCGGGACTCCGGGCACCGGGGAGCTGTTTTTT; cdr3_aa: CASRRTSGTPGTGELFF
d_call: .; clone_size: .; v_call: TRBV12-3/TRBV12-4; j_call: TRBJ2-1; cdr3_nt: TGTGCCAGCAGCCCAGCCCCCGCTCATGAGCAGTTCTTC; cdr3_aa: CASSPAPAHEQFF
d_call: TRBD1; clone_size: .; v_call: TRBV7-2; j_call: TRBJ1-1; cdr3_nt: TGTGCCAGCAGCTTAGAAACCCTTCCCGGGACAGGAGAAGCTTTCTTT; cdr3_aa: CASSLETLPGTGEAFF